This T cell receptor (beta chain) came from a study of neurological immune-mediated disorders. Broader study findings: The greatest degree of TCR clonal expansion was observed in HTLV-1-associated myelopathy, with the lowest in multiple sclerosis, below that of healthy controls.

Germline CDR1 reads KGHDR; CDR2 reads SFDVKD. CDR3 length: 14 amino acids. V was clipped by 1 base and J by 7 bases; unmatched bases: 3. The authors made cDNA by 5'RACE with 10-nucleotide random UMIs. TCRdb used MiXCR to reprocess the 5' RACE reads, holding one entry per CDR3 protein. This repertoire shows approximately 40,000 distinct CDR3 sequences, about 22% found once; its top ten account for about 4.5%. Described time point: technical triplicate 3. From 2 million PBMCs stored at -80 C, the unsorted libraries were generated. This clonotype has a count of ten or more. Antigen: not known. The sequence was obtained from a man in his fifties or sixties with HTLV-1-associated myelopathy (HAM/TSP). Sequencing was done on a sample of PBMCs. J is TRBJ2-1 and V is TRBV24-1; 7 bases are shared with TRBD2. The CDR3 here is CATSDFGSGNEQFF. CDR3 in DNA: TGTGCCACCAGTGATTTTGGTAGCGGGAATGAGCAGTTCTTC.